The T cell receptor (beta chain) under discussion was sequenced for a study of blood T cells in healthy people across ages. Study-wide findings and caveats: Both higher diversity and more naive CD4+ cells marked long-lived donors when set against aged donors.

This clonotype was detected only a few times. Antigen unknown. A J-beta primer mix and a sample-barcoded 5' primer were used in a second PCR of roughly 6 to 11 cycles. TCRdb recomputed calls from the 5' RACE reads with MiXCR, one row per CDR3 protein. The sample includes around 1,000,000 distinct CDR3 sequences, approximately 38% of them seen just once. What was sequenced was blood. The receptor's source is a man aged 18 to 30 in good health.

The CDR3 DNA sequence: TGTGCCAAACAGGACAGGGGAGCTTCAGATACGCAGTATTTT. It codes for CAKQDRGASDTQYF. The chain recombines TRBV2 with TRBJ2-3; 9 nucleotides line up with TRBD1. Trimming removed 10 bases from V and 4 bases from J; junction bases left unmatched: 9. Germline CDR1 is SNHLY and CDR2 is FYNNEI. This CDR3 has 14 amino acids.